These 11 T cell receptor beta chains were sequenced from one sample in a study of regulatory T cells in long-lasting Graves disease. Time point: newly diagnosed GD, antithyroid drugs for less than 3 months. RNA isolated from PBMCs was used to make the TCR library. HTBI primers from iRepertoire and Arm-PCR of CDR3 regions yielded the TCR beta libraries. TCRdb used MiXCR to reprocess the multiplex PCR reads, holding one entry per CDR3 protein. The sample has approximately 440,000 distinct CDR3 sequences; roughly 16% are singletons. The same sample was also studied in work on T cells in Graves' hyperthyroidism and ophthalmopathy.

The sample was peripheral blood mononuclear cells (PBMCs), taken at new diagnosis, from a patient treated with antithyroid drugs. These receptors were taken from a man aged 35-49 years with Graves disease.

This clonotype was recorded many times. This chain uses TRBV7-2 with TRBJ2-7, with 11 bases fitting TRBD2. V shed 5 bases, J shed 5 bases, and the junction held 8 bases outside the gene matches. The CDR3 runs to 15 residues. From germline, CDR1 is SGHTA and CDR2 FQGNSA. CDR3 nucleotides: TGTGCCAGCAGCCTTGTAACTAGCGGGAGTAACGAGCAGTACTTC. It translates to CASSLVTSGSNEQYF.

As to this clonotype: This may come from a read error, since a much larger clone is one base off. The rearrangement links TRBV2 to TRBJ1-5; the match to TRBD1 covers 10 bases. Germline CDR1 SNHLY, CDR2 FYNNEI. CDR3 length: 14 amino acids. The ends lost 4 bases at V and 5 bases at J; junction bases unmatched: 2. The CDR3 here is CASSVTGGHQPQHF. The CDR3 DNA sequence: TGTGCCAGCAGTGTGACAGGGGGCCATCAGCCCCAGCATTTT.

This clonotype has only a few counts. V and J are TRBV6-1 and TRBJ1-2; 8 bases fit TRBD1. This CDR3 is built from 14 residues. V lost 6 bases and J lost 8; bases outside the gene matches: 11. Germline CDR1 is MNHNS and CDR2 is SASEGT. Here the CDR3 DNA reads TGTGCCAGCAGACTACAGGGGGTAGGCGTCGGCTACACCTTC. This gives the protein CASRLQGVGVGYTF.

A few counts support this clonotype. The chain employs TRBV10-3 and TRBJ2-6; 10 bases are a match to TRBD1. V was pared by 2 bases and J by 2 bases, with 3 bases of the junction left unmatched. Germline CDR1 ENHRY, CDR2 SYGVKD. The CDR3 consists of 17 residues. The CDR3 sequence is CAISEDRGLAGANVLTF. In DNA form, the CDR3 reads TGTGCCATCAGTGAGGACAGGGGGCTTGCTGGGGCCAACGTCCTGACTTTC.

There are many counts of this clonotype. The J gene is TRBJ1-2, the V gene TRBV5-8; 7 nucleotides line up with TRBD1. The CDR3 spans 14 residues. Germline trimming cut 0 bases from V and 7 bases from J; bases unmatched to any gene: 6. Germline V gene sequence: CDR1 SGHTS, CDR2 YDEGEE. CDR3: CASSLETGPGGYTF. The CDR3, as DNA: TGTGCCAGCAGCTTGGAGACAGGGCCGGGTGGCTACACCTTC.

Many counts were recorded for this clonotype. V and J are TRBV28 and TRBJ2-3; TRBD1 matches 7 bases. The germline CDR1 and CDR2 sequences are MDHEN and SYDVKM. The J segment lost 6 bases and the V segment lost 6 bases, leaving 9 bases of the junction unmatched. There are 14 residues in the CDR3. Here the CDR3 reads CASRETGRFDTQYF. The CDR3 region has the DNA TGTGCCAGCAGGGAGACAGGGCGGTTCGATACGCAGTATTTT.

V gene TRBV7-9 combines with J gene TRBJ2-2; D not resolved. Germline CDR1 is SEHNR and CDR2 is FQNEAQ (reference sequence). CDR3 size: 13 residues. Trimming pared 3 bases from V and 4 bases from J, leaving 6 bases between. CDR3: CASSFQVTGELFF. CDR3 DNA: TGTGCCAGCAGCTTCCAGGTCACCGGGGAGCTGTTTTTT.

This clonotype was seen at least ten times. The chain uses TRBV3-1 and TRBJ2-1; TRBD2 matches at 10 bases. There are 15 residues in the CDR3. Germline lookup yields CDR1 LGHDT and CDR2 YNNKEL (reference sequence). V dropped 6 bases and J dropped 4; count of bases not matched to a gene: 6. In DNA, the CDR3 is TGTGCCAGCAGTTCCACTAGCGGGGTATACAATGAGCAGTTCTTC. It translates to CASSSTSGVYNEQFF.

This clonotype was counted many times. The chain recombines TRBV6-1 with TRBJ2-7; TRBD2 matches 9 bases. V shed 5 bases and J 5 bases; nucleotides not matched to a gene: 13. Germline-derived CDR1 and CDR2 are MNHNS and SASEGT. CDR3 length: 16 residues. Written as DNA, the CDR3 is TGTGCCAGCAGTACCATAGCGGGAGTGCGTTGGAACGAGCAGTACTTC. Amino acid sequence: CASSTIAGVRWNEQYF.

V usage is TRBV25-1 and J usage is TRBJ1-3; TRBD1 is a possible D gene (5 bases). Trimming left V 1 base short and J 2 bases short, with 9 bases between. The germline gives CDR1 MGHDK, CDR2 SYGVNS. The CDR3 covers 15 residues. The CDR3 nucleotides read TGTGCCAGCAGTGAATCGGGACTCACTGGAAACACCATATATTTT. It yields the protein CASSESGLTGNTIYF.

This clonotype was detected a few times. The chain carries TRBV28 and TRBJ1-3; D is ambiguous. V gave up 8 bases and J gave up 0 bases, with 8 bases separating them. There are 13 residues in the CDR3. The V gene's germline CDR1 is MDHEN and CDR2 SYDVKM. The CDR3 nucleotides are TGTGCCAGCCGTCAGATCTCTGGAAACACCATATATTTT. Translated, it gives CASRQISGNTIYF.